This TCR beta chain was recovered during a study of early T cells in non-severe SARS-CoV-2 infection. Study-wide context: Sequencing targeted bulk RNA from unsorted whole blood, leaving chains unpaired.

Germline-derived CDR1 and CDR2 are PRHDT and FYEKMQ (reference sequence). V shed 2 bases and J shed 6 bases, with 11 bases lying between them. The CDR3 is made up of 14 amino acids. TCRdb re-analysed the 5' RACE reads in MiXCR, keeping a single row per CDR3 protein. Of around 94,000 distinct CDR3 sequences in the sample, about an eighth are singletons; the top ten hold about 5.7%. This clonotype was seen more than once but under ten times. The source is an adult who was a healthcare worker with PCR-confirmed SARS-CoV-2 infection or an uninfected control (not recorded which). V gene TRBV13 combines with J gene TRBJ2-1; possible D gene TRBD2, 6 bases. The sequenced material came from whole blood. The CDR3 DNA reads TGTGCCAGCAGCTTATACGGAGCGGGCAATGAGCAGTTCTTC. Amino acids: CASSLYGAGNEQFF.